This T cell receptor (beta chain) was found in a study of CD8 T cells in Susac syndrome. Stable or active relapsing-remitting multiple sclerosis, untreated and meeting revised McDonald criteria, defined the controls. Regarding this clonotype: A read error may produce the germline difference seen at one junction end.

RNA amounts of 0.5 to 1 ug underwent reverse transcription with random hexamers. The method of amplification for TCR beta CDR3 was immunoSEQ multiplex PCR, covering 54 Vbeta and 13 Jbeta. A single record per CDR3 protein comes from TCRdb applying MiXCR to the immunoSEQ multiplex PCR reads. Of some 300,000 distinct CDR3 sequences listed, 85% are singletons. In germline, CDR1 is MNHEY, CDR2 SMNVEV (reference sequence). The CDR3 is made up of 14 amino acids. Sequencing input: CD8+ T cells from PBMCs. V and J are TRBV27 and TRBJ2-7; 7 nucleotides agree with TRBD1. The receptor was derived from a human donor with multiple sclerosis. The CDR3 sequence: CASSFGDRVYEQCF. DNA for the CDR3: TGTGCCAGCAGTTTTGGGGACAGAGTCTACGAGCAGTGCTTC.